Following are 27 T cell receptor beta chains from one sample sequenced in a study of glioma-infiltrating T cells after dendritic cell vaccination. Sequenced by immunoSEQ multiplex PCR; TCRdb stores in-frame clones only, minus some. Among 25,000 to 35,000 clones listed, 90% to 95% were seen once. Sequenced material: blood, taken before dendritic cell vaccination. These receptors all stem from a human donor with glioblastoma.

V is TRBV7-8 and J is TRBJ2-7; unclear D gene. The CDR3 is made up of 12 amino acids. V was shortened by 5 bases and J by 2 bases, with 7 bases between the two germline ends. CDR1 is SGHVS and CDR2 is FQNEAQ in the germline V gene. This CDR3 is CASSPSTYEQYF. CDR3 DNA sequence: TGTGCCAGCAGCCCTAGTACCTACGAGCAGTACTTC.

The chain couples TRBV7-2 to TRBJ2-5; 9 nucleotides line up with TRBD2. CDR3 length: 17 amino acids. V trimming: 5 bases; J trimming: 4 bases; junction bases outside the gene matches: 14. CDR1 is SGHTA, CDR2 FQGNSA, per germline. The CDR3 DNA follows: TGTGCCAGCAGCGCCTTCGCAACGCGGGGGGGCCGAGAGACCCAGTACTTC. It translates to CASSAFATRGGRETQYF.

The genes are TRBV7-8 and TRBJ2-1; 15 bases fit TRBD2. The CDR3 runs to 17 residues. V was clipped by 5 bases and J by 2 bases; unmatched bases: 4. Germline V gives CDR1 SGHVS, CDR2 FQNEAQ. This CDR3 is CASSQGLAGGTYNEQFF. The CDR3 DNA sequence: TGTGCCAGCAGCCAGGGACTAGCGGGGGGCACCTACAATGAGCAGTTCTTC.

The V gene is TRBV30, the J gene TRBJ1-2; no clear D gene. The CDR3 totals 13 residues. The germline V gene has CDR1 GTSNPN and CDR2 SVGIG (reference sequence). The V gene lost 2 bases and the J gene lost 2 bases, with 9 bases spanning the gap. CDR3 bases: TGTGCCTGGAGTCTCGGGATCAACTATGGCTACACCTTC. Translating gives CAWSLGINYGYTF. Complete variable domain (other parts from reference TRBV30 and TRBJ1-2): SQTIHQWPATLVQPVGSPLSLECTVEGTSNPNLYWYRQAAGRGLQLLFYSVGIGQISSEVPQNLSASRPQDRQFILSSKKLLLSDSGFYLCAWSLGINYGYTFGSGTRLTVV.

Written as DNA, the CDR3 is TGTGCCAGCAGCCGACGGGGGTCCTATGGCTACACCTTC. Translating gives CASSRRGSYGYTF. The V gene is TRBV14, the J gene TRBJ1-2; D is perhaps TRBD1 (5 bases). Trimming stripped 4 bases from V and 4 bases from J, with 10 bases between. From germline, CDR1 is SGHDN and CDR2 FVKESK. The CDR3 length is 13 residues.

The chain recombines TRBV11-2 with TRBJ1-5, with D maybe TRBD1 (5 bases). This CDR3 contains 15 residues. The ends were cut back, 9 bases at V and 0 bases at J, with 15 bases in the middle. The germline gives CDR1 SGHAT, CDR2 FQNNGV. CDR3 nucleotide sequence: TGTGCCAGACACGACAGAGCGTATAGCAATCAGCCCCAGCATTTT. Protein sequence: CARHDRAYSNQPQHF.

This clone was detected once. The gene calls are TRBV27 and TRBJ2-7, with D perhaps matching TRBD2 (5 bases). Trimming shortened V by 5 bases and J by 3 bases, and 14 bases separated the two germline ends. Germline CDR1 and CDR2: MNHEY and SMNVEV (reference sequence). The CDR3 is made up of 14 amino acids. The CDR3 here is CASSPRGGNYEQYF. The CDR3 DNA follows: TGTGCCAGCAGTCCCCGGGGTGGGAACTACGAGCAGTACTTC.

The genes are TRBV14 and TRBJ2-5; a possible D gene is TRBD2 (5 bases). Germline V gene lookup returns CDR1 SGHDN and CDR2 FVKESK. CDR3 size: 16 residues. V lost 4 bases and J lost 4, with 19 bases in between. As DNA, the CDR3 is TGTGCCAGCAGCCCGCGGACCGGACTCGAGAGAGAGACCCAGTACTTC. It translates to CASSPRTGLERETQYF.

V usage is TRBV19 and J usage is TRBJ1-1; 7 nucleotides align to TRBD1. The V gene's germline CDR1 is LNHDA and CDR2 SQIVND (reference sequence). The CDR3 has 14 residues. V was clipped by 6 bases and J by 5 bases; unmatched bases: 9. CDR3 nucleotides: TGTGCCAGTAGCTCGACAGGGAGTTGGACTGAAGCTTTCTTT. It is translated as CASSSTGSWTEAFF.

The DNA of the CDR3 is TGTGCCAGCAGTGATTGGACAGCGAATCAGCCCCAGCATTTT. Amino acids: CASSDWTANQPQHF. This chain uses TRBV6-1 with TRBJ1-5; weak D call: TRBD1 (6 bases). The CDR3 is made up of 14 amino acids. The V end lost 3 bases, the J end lost 4 bases, and 10 bases lay between the germline ends. Looked up from germline, CDR1 is MNHNS and CDR2 is SASEGT.

The chain employs TRBV5-1 and TRBJ2-2, with D maybe TRBD2 (5 bases). The CDR3 covers 15 residues. Germline CDR1 is SGHRS and CDR2 is YFSETQ. V was clipped by 0 bases and J by 8 bases, with 14 bases between them. This CDR3 is CASSLDGLARGELFF. In DNA form, the CDR3 reads TGCGCCAGCAGCTTGGACGGCCTAGCCCGGGGGGAGCTGTTTTTT.

This chain uses TRBV29-1 with TRBJ1-2, with 10 bases that match TRBD1. Trimming cost V 3 bases and J 3 bases; bases outside gene matches: 13. The CDR3 is 17 amino acids. Germline CDR1 is SQVTM and CDR2 is ANQGSEA. The CDR3 is CSVEAGLGTGEDYGYTF. CDR3 nucleotide sequence: TGCAGCGTTGAGGCCGGCCTCGGGACAGGGGAAGACTATGGCTACACCTTC.

The chain uses TRBV5-5 and TRBJ1-6; TRBD1 matches 10 bases. The germline CDR1 and CDR2 sequences are SGHKS and YYEKEE (reference sequence). This CDR3 spans 17 amino acids. Germline trimming cut 4 bases from V and 4 bases from J; bases unmatched to any gene: 8. In DNA form, the CDR3 reads TGTGCCAGCAGCCACCGGGACAGGGGTAAATATAATTCACCCCTCCACTTT. Protein sequence: CASSHRDRGKYNSPLHF.

The V call is TRBV5-1, the J call TRBJ2-7; 7 bases are shared with TRBD2. After removal of 5 bases from V and 6 bases from J, the junction contained 14 bases not matched to a gene. Per germline, CDR1 SGHRS and CDR2 YFSETQ. This CDR3 comprises 15 residues. CDR3 in amino acids: CASRSGSGGQVEQYF. Here the CDR3 DNA reads TGCGCCAGCAGGTCCGGGTCGGGGGGTCAAGTCGAGCAGTACTTC.

The J gene is TRBJ2-5, the V gene TRBV2, with 8 positions matching TRBD2. This CDR3 contains 14 residues. Germline CDR1 SNHLY, CDR2 FYNNEI. J gave up 1 base and V 7 bases, and 5 bases lay outside the gene matches. The CDR3 coding sequence is TGTGCCAGCACCCCCGGGGGGGGCCAAGAGACCCAGTACTTC. Residues: CASTPGGGQETQYF. The complete variable domain, with remaining parts taken from reference TRBV2 and TRBJ2-5, reads EPEVTQTPSHQVTQMGQEVILRCVPISNHLYFYWYRQILGQKVEFLVSFYNNEISEKSEIFDDQFSVERPDGSNFTLKIRSTKLEDSAMYFCASTPGGGQETQYFGPGTRLLVL.

The chain links TRBV7-2 to TRBJ2-3; D uncertain. The CDR3 is 14 amino acids. The germline gives CDR1 SGHTA, CDR2 FQGNSA. The germline V and J ends were trimmed by 3 bases and 6 bases, with 13 bases remaining between them. This chain's CDR3 is CASSLGWARDTQYF. CDR3 nucleotide sequence: TGTGCCAGCAGCTTGGGCTGGGCCCGTGATACGCAGTATTTT.

This clone was recorded only once. The chain joins TRBV4-1 to TRBJ2-5, with 8 positions matching TRBD2. Germline V gene sequence: CDR1 MGHRA, CDR2 YSYEKL. This CDR3 has 15 residues. V shed 4 bases and J 1 base; nucleotides not matched to a gene: 5. The chain's CDR3 is CASSLGSGGQETQYF. CDR3 DNA: TGCGCCAGCAGCCTGGGCAGCGGGGGCCAAGAGACCCAGTACTTC.

The V call is TRBV15, the J call TRBJ2-5, with TRBD1 identical over 7 bases. CDR1 and CDR2 from the germline V gene are LNHNV and YYDKDF (reference sequence). This CDR3 has 15 residues. Trimming took 5 bases from V and 1 from J; bases not matched to a gene: 7. CDR3 DNA: TGTGCCACCAGCCGGTTACAGGGGACCCAAGAGACCCAGTACTTC. It codes for CATSRLQGTQETQYF.

The CDR3 reads CASSQGQNTDTQYF. CDR3 DNA: TGCGCCAGCAGCCAAGGACAGAACACAGATACGCAGTATTTT. The chain employs TRBV4-1 and TRBJ2-3; tentatively, D is TRBD1 (5 bases). V was clipped by 1 base and J by 2 bases, with 7 bases between them. The CDR3 totals 14 residues. The V gene's germline CDR1 is MGHRA and CDR2 YSYEKL.

The J gene is TRBJ1-5, the V gene TRBV19; perhaps TRBD1 as D (6 bases). Germline V CDR1 and CDR2: LNHDA, SQIVND (reference sequence). V was trimmed by 3 bases and J by 0 bases, leaving 12 bases between them. The CDR3 is made up of 16 amino acids. The CDR3 sequence is CASSIRDTHSNQPQHF. CDR3 in DNA: TGTGCCAGTAGTATCCGGGACACCCATAGCAATCAGCCCCAGCATTTT.

The genes are TRBV2 and TRBJ1-3; tentatively, D is TRBD1 (5 bases). Trimming stripped 8 bases from V and 2 bases from J, with 10 bases between. Germline V lookup: CDR1 SNHLY, CDR2 FYNNEI. The CDR3 length is 13 residues. CDR3 protein: CASSGTTGNTIYF. Written as DNA, the CDR3 is TGTGCCAGCTCCGGGACTACTGGAAACACCATATATTTT.

J is TRBJ2-3 and V is TRBV30, with TRBD1 matching over 7 bases. CDR3 length: 15 amino acids. J was trimmed by 6 bases and V by 4 bases; bases with no gene match: 13. Germline CDR1 GTSNPN, CDR2 SVGIG (reference sequence). The CDR3 region is CAWTPDRQLSDTQYF. The CDR3 DNA reads TGTGCCTGGACACCGGACAGGCAGCTATCGGATACGCAGTATTTT.

A single count supports this clone. The V and J genes are TRBV6-4 and TRBJ1-1; tentatively, D is TRBD1 (6 bases). The ends were cut back, 6 bases at V and 3 bases at J, with 14 bases in the middle. Germline V gives CDR1 MRHNA, CDR2 SNTAGT. The CDR3 extends over 14 amino acids. The CDR3 DNA sequence: TGTGCCAGCAGGAACACCGACAGGCACACTGAAGCTTTCTTT. Its translation is CASRNTDRHTEAFF.

About this clone: Other DNA sequences in this specimen translate into the identical CDR3. This rearrangement joins TRBV7-9 to TRBJ2-3; D gene unclear. Germline loops: CDR1 SEHNR, CDR2 FQNEAQ (reference sequence). CDR3 size: 13 residues. Trimming took 1 base from V and 4 from J, leaving 6 bases between them. The CDR3 here is CASSLGEPDTQYF. In DNA form, the CDR3 reads TGTGCCAGCAGCTTAGGAGAGCCAGATACGCAGTATTTT.

V and J are TRBV28 and TRBJ2-2; TRBD2 agrees at 7 bases. V dropped 6 bases and J dropped 4; count of bases not matched to a gene: 8. Germline CDR1 reads MDHEN; CDR2 reads SYDVKM. This CDR3 has 15 amino acids. CDR3 sequence: CASSLTGLLTGELFF. As DNA, the CDR3 is TGTGCCAGCAGCTTGACGGGACTACTCACCGGGGAGCTGTTTTTT.

The chain recombines TRBV7-9 with TRBJ1-2, with D tentatively TRBD1 (6 bases). Trimming took 1 base from V and 4 from J, leaving 7 bases between them. Germline V gene sequence: CDR1 SEHNR, CDR2 FQNEAQ (reference sequence). The CDR3 length is 13 residues. The CDR3: CASSLGTVYGYTF. CDR3 nucleotides: TGTGCCAGCAGCTTAGGGACAGTCTATGGCTACACCTTC.

Comments on this clone: At one end the junction does not follow the germline gene, possibly because of a read error. V usage is TRBV4-2 and J usage is TRBJ2-5, with 9 nucleotides matching TRBD2. The CDR3 consists of 16 residues. The germline V gene encodes CDR1 LGHNA and CDR2 YNFKEQ. CDR3 DNA sequence: TGTGCCAGCAGCCGACTTGCGGGGGGGCCTGAAGAGGCCCAGTACTTC. Its protein product is CASSRLAGGPEEAQYF.